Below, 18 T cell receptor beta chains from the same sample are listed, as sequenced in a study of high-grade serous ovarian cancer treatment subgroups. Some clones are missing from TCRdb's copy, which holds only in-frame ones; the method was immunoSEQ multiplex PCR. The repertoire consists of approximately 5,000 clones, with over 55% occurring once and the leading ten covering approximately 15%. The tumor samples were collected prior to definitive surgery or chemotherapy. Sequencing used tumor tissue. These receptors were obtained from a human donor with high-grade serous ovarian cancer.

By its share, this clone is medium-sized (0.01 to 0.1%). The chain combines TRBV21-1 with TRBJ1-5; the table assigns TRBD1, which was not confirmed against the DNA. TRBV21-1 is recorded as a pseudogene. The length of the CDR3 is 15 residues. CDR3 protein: CASSRGSGGQWPQHF. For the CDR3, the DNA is TGTGCCAGCAGCCGAGGCTCAGGGGGTCAGTGGCCCCAGCATTTT.

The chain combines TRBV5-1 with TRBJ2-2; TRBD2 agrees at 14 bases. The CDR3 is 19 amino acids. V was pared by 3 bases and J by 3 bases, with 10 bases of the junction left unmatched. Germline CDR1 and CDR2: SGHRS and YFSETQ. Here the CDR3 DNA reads TGCGCCAGCAGCTCAAGACTAGCGGGGGGGCCGGGGGACACCGGGGAGCTGTTTTTT. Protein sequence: CASSSRLAGGPGDTGELFF.

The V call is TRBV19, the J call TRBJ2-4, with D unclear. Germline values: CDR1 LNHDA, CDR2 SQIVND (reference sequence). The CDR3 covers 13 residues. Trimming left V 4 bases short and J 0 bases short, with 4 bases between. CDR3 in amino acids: CASSKQAKNIQYF. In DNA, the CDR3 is TGTGCCAGTAGTAAGCAAGCCAAAAACATTCAGTACTTC.

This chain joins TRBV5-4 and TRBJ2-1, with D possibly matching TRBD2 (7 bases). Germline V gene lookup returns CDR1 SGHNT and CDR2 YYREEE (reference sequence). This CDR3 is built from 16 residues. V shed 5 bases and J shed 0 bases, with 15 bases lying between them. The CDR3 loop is CASRKGGGSSYNEQFF. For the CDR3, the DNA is TGTGCCAGCAGAAAGGGCGGGGGCAGCTCCTACAATGAGCAGTTCTTC.

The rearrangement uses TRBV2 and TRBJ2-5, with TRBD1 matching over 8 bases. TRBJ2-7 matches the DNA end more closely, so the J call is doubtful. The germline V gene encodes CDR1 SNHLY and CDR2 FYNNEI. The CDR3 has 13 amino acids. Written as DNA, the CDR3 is TGTGCCAGCGCAAGGACAGGGTCGGGCGAGCAGTACTTC. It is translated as CASARTGSGEQYF.

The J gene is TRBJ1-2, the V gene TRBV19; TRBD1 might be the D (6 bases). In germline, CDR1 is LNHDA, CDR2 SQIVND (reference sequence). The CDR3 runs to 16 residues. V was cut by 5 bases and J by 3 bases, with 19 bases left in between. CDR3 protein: CASSPSDSIRYYGYTF. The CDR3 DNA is TGTGCCAGTAGTCCCTCGGACAGCATCAGATACTATGGCTACACCTTC.

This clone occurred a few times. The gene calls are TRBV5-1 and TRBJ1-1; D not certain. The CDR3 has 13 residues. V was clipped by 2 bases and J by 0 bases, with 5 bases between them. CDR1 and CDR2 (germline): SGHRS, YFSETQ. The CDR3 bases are TGCGCCAGCAGCTTCGAAGTGAACACTGAAGCTTTCTTT. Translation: CASSFEVNTEAFF.

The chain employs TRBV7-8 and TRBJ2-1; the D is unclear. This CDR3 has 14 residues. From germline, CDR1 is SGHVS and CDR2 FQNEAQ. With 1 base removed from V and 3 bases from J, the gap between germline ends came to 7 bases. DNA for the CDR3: TGTGCCAGCAGCTTAGAACACGGCTACAATGAGCAGTTCTTC. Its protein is CASSLEHGYNEQFF.

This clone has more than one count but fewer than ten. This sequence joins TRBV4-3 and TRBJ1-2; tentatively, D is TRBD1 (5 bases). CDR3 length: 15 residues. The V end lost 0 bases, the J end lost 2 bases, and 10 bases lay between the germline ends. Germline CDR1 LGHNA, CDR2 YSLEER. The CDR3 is CASSQEAAGNYGYTF. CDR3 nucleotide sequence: TGCGCCAGCAGCCAAGAGGCGGCAGGGAACTATGGCTACACCTTC.

Written as DNA, the CDR3 is TGTGCCAGCAGATACCGACTAGCGGGGGGTATTACGGCAGATACGCAGTATTTT. Translating it yields CASRYRLAGGITADTQYF. The V gene is TRBV5-5, the J gene TRBJ2-3; 13 nucleotides align to TRBD2. Trimming cost V 5 bases and J 4 bases; bases outside gene matches: 13. Germline lookup yields CDR1 SGHKS and CDR2 YYEKEE (reference sequence). The CDR3 runs to 18 residues.

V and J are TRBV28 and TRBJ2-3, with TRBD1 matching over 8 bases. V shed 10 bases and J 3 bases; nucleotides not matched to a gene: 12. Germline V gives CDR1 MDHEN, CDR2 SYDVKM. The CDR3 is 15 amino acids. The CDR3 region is CATTSLDRGTDTQYF. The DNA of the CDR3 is TGTGCCACCACCTCGCTCGACAGGGGTACAGATACGCAGTATTTT.

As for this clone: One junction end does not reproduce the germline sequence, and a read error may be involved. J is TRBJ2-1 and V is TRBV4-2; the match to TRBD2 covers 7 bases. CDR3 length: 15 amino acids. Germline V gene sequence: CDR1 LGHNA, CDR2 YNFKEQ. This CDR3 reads CASSQGAGRGNEQFF. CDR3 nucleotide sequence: TGTGCCAGCAGTCAAGGAGCGGGGAGAGGGAATGAGCAGTTCTTC.

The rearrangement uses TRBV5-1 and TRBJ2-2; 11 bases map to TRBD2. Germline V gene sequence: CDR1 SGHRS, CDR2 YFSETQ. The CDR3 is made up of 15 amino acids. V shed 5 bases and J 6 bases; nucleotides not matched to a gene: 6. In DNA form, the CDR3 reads TGCGCCAGCAGGTTGACTAGCGGGGCGGCCGGGGAGCTGTTTTTT. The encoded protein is CASRLTSGAAGELFF.

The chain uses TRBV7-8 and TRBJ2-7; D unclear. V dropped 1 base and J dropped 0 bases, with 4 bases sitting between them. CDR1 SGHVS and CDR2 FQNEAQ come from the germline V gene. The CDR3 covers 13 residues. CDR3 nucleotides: TGTGCCAGCAGCTTAGAGTCCTCCTACGAGCAGTACTTC. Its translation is CASSLESSYEQYF.

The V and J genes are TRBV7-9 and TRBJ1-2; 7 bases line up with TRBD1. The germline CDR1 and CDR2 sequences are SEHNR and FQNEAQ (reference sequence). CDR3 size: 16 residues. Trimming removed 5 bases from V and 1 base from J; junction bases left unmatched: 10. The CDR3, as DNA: TGTGCCAGCAGCAGGACCGGGACAGATCTTAACTATGGCTACACCTTC. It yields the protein CASSRTGTDLNYGYTF.

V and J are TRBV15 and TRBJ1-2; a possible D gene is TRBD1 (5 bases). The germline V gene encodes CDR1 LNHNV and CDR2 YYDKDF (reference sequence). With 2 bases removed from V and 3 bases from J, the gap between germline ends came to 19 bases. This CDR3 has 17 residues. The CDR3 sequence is CATSRRSDRSIDYGYTF. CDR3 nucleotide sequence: TGTGCCACCAGCAGACGAAGCGACAGATCTATCGACTATGGCTACACCTTC.

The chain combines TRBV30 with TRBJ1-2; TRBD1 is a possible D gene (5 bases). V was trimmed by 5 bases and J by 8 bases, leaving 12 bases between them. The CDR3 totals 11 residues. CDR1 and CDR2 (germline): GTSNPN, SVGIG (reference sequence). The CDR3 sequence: CAWERGVGYTF. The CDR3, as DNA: TGTGCCTGGGAAAGAGGGGTCGGCTACACCTTC.

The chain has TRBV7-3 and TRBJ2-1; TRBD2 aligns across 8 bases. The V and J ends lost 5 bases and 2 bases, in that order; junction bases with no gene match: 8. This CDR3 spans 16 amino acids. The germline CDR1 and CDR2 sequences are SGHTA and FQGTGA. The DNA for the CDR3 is TGTGCCAGCAGCGATCGAGCGGGGGTTACCTACAATGAGCAGTTCTTC. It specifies CASSDRAGVTYNEQFF.